This paragraph covers one T cell receptor beta chain sequence. This clonotype was recorded many times. No cognate antigen has been identified for it. Within one base of it there is no much larger clone, and no base qualities were kept. The library came from PCR. For sequencing, a HiSeq X Ten was employed. High-throughput sequencing was used to characterize the TCR repertoires. The public reads were quality trimmed at Q25 with fastp and then assembled into clones with MiXCR by TCRdb, keeping productive beta chains. For every CDR3 protein sequence, its rows merge into one entry that carries the most common genes and DNA. A total of some 16,000 distinct CDR3 sequences appear in this sample, more than 50% of them only once. Roughly 50% of the sample is held by the ten biggest clonotypes. CDR1 and CDR2 are drawn from the germline V gene: MNHNS, SASEGT. Inclusive of the bounding cysteine and phenylalanine, the CDR3 is 18 residues long. CDR3 DNA only is kept here, 54 bases in frame from base 1. V is pruned by 7 bases and J by 0 bases, leaving 10 bases of the junction without a gene match.

The record originates from a study of esophageal squamous cell carcinoma under preoperative chemotherapy (dated by TCRdb to 2017 to 2018). For context, the study as a whole: The study profiled TCR repertoires of both peripheral blood T cells and tumor-infiltrating lymphocytes. In patients with esophageal squamous cell carcinoma, the study looked at what paclitaxel-nedaplatin chemotherapy did to T-cell receptor repertoires. Several patients with primary esophageal squamous cell carcinoma were included in the cohort. Repertoires from samples collected before paclitaxel-nedaplatin therapy were compared with repertoires from samples collected after the therapy.

The intended sense of this specimen's time point label: before preoperative PTX-NDP chemotherapy. Paclitaxel-nedaplatin was administered to patients as preoperative chemotherapy before surgery. Results the study describes overall, beyond this receptor: The analysis included only a handful of patients with esophageal squamous cell carcinoma, making the cohort small. Post-treatment tumor-infiltrating lymphocytes appeared partly derived from peripheral T cells migrating into the tumor, not solely from local clonal changes. After chemotherapy, peripheral T cells showed a significant rise in TCR diversity, whereas tumor-infiltrating lymphocytes did not. Immediate and substantial changes in clonotype frequency were induced by paclitaxel-nedaplatin therapy, and contraction rather than amplification was more likely to be observed among abundant clones.

The TCR was taken from a human donor with esophageal squamous cell carcinoma. The donor label of this sample is uncertain. Sampling took place from a patient given preoperative chemotherapy. The V gene is TRBV6-1 and the J gene is TRBJ2-2; TRBD2 fits 11 bases in the junction. The DNA sequence reads TGTGCCAGCACCCTTCGACTAGCGGGGTCCGCGAACACCGGGGAGCTGTTTTTT. The resulting protein is CASTLRLAGSANTGELFF.